This entry lists 2 T cell receptor beta chains sequenced from one sample in a study of cytomegalovirus exposure and HLA in healthy donors. Clones were sequenced by immunoSEQ multiplex PCR, and TCRdb holds only the in-frame ones, with some missing. The sample records 90,000 to 150,000 clones, approximately 86% being singletons. Sequenced: PBMCs. The receptors shown here come from a man aged 18 to 30 in good health and CMV-seropositive.

The rearrangement joins TRBV2 to TRBJ1-1; D perhaps matches TRBD1 (5 bases). From germline, CDR1 is SNHLY and CDR2 FYNNEI. The V gene lost 8 bases and the J gene lost 1 base, with 11 bases spanning the gap. The CDR3 loop spans 13 amino acids. The CDR3 loop is CASLRTTNTEAFF. The CDR3 nucleotides are TGTGCCAGCCTCCGGACAACGAACACTGAAGCTTTCTTT.

The chain joins TRBV5-1 to TRBJ2-1; D may be TRBD2 (6 bases). Germline loops: CDR1 SGHRS, CDR2 YFSETQ. V was clipped by 2 bases and J by 6 bases, with 12 bases between them. The CDR3 extends over 14 amino acids. CDR3 region: CASSFSGGSNEQFF. As DNA, the CDR3 is TGCGCCAGCAGCTTTAGCGGTGGTAGCAATGAGCAGTTCTTC. The variable domain in full, completed from reference TRBV5-1 and TRBJ2-1, reads KAGVTQTPRYLIKTRGQQVTLSCSPISGHRSVSWYQQTPGQGLQFLFEYFSETQRNKGNFPGRFSGRQFSNSRSEMNVSTLELGDSALYLCASSFSGGSNEQFFGPGTRLTVL.